These 3 T cell receptor beta chains came from one sample sequenced in a study of low-dose radiotherapy and immunotherapy resistance in tumors (dated by TCRdb to 2021 to 2024). In the paper's terms, the time point label means: after trial treatment. Sample treatment or condition, as interpreted from the label and publication: LDRT plus nivolumab, ipilimumab, low-dose cyclophosphamide and aspirin (RACIN trial). The sequencing machine was an Illumina HiSeq 2500. Superscript III and a set of TRAV- and TRBV-specific primers were used to synthesize first-strand cDNA, so that both TCRalpha and TCRbeta chains were covered. A roughly 20-cycle PCR with Phusion amplified the TCRs, pairing a constant-region primer with the adapter that was attached to the V primers. In-frame beta chains were kept once TCRdb had trimmed the public reads at Q25 with fastp and called clones with MiXCR. When rows share a CDR3 protein, they turn into one entry using the most common DNA and genes. In this sample the table shows 95,000 to 100,000 distinct CDR3 sequences, less than 25% of which occur a single time. 4.1% of the sample rests with the top ten.

The sample here was PBMCs, taken after low-dose radiotherapy plus immunotherapy. The receptors stem from a male donor with prostate cancer.

This clonotype was observed many times. V gene TRBV21-1 combines with J gene TRBJ2-1; the D call TRBD1 from the table was never checked on the DNA. TRBV21-1 is labeled a pseudogene. There are 16 residues in the CDR3. In DNA, the CDR3 is TGTGCCAGCAGCAAAGGTGTCCAAGCCTCGGACAATGAGCAGTTCTTC. Translating it yields CASSKGVQASDNEQFF.

The table lists this clonotype with many counts. The chain couples TRBV5-4 to TRBJ1-1; D might be TRBD1 (6 bases). V shed 0 bases and J shed 2 bases, with 8 bases lying between them. There are 14 residues in the CDR3. Germline-derived CDR1 and CDR2 are SGHNT and YYREEE (reference sequence). CDR3 sequence: CASSLAGDNTEAFF. DNA for the CDR3: TGTGCCAGCAGCTTGGCAGGGGATAACACTGAAGCTTTCTTT.

This clonotype showed up just a few times. The CDR3 bases are TGCGCCAGCAGCTTGTGGGGGGGCTCTCAAGAGACCCAGTACTTC. Translating it yields CASSLWGGSQETQYF. The V call is TRBV5-1, the J call TRBJ2-5, with D perhaps matching TRBD2 (7 bases). V was clipped by 1 base and J by 2 bases, with 12 bases between them. CDR3 length: 15 residues. The V gene's germline CDR1 is SGHRS and CDR2 YFSETQ. The whole variable domain, remainder taken from reference TRBV5-1 and TRBJ2-5, is KAGVTQTPRYLIKTRGQQVTLSCSPISGHRSVSWYQQTPGQGLQFLFEYFSETQRNKGNFPGRFSGRQFSNSRSEMNVSTLELGDSALYLCASSLWGGSQETQYFGPGTRLLVL.